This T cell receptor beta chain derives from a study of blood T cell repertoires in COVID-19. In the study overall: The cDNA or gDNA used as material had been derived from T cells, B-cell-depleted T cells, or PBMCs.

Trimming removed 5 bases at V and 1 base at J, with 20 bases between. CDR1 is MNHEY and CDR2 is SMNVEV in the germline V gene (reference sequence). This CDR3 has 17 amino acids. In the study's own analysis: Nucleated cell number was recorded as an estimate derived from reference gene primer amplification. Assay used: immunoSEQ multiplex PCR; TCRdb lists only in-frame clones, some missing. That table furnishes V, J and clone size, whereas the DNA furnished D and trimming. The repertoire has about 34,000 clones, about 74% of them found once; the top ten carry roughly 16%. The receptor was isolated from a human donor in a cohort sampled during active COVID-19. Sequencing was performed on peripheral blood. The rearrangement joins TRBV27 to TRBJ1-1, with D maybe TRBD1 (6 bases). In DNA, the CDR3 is TGTGCCAGCAGTGAACAGGGTCGCTCCCTCGCGAACACTGAAGCTTTCTTT. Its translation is CASSEQGRSLANTEAFF.